This TCR beta chain was retrieved from a study of beta chain features in type 1 diabetes. The overall study: The number of sorted cells examined across all samples was 107,917,701. Notes on the study in general: In every one of the four CD4+ subsets, TCRB CDR3s were moderately but significantly shorter in Type 1 diabetes patients. TCRB repertoires of naive, central memory and Treg cells appeared more similar among patients than among healthy donors.

Without exception, sorted populations had purity beyond 95%. Trimming cost V 4 bases and J 4 bases; bases outside gene matches: 6. CDR3 length: 14 residues. The germline gives CDR1 SGHAT, CDR2 FQDESV (reference sequence). Every isolated RNA sample was fully reverse transcribed, so sequencing captured expressed TCRB transcripts. TCRdb's copy holds only in-frame clones and misses some; the assay was immunoSEQ multiplex PCR. The sample records some 250,000 clones, around 9.9% being singletons. There are a few counts of this clone. The antigen is not known. The TCR comes from a man aged 25 to 40 with type 1 diabetes. The material sequenced was naive CD4+ T cells from blood. This chain connects TRBV11-1 to TRBJ1-2, with TRBD1 matching over 7 bases. The CDR3 DNA reads as TGTGCCAGCAGCTCAGGACAGGAGGGCTATGGCTACACCTTC. Translating it yields CASSSGQEGYGYTF.